The 27 T cell receptor beta chains in this list originate from one sample, sequenced in a study of beta chain features in type 1 diabetes. Sequencing targeted expressed TCRB transcripts, as all isolated RNA had been reverse transcribed. Produced via immunoSEQ multiplex PCR; TCRdb's table is partial and in-frame only. The sample carries some 400,000 clones, around 16% recorded once. Sequenced material: naive CD4+ T cells from blood. The receptors were gathered from a woman aged 18-29 years in good health.

The V gene is TRBV19, the J gene TRBJ2-1, with 14 bases fitting TRBD2. CDR1 and CDR2 from the germline V gene are LNHDA and SQIVND (reference sequence). The V and J ends lost 5 bases and 6 bases, in that order; junction bases with no gene match: 9. The CDR3 length is 17 residues. The CDR3 bases are TGTGCCAGTAGTTCGCGTCGACTAGCGGGAGGGGGCAATGAGCAGTTCTTC. It yields the protein CASSSRRLAGGGNEQFF.

V gene TRBV2 combines with J gene TRBJ2-5; tentative D call: TRBD1 (5 bases). Trimming removed 5 bases from V and 2 bases from J, with 12 bases in between. Per the germline V gene, CDR1 is SNHLY and CDR2 is FYNNEI. The CDR3 has 14 amino acids. CDR3 DNA sequence: TGTGCCAGCAGTTCCCGGGCAGGGCAAGAGACCCAGTACTTC. This gives the protein CASSSRAGQETQYF.

This clone was seen only a few times. The chain is built from TRBV19 and TRBJ2-7, with TRBD1 matching over 9 bases. CDR1 is LNHDA, CDR2 SQIVND, per germline (reference sequence). The CDR3 has 16 amino acids. V shed 5 bases and J 6 bases; nucleotides not matched to a gene: 14. CDR3 DNA sequence: TGTGCCAGTAGTCCCACCCGGGACAGGGAACGCAGCGAGCAGTACTTC. This encodes CASSPTRDRERSEQYF. Full variable domain (remainder filled in from reference TRBV19 and TRBJ2-7): DGGITQSPKYLFRKEGQNVTLSCEQNLNHDAMYWYRQDPGQGLRLIYYSQIVNDFQKGDIAEGYSVSREKKESFPLTVTSAQKNPTAFYLCASSPTRDRERSEQYFGPGTRLTVT.

V and J are TRBV25-1 and TRBJ2-1, with a weak D call TRBD2 (6 bases). The ends were cut back, 3 bases at V and 2 bases at J, with 17 bases in the middle. CDR1 and CDR2 from the germline V gene are MGHDK and SYGVNS. This CDR3 has 17 residues. The CDR3 sequence is CASSDVRGGTPYNEQFF. CDR3 sequence (DNA): TGTGCCAGCAGTGATGTCCGAGGCGGGACGCCCTACAATGAGCAGTTCTTC.

The chain links TRBV4-3 to TRBJ2-1, with TRBD2 identical over 8 bases. Germline CDR1 reads LGHNA; CDR2 reads YSLEER. The CDR3 consists of 18 residues. Trimming removed 0 bases from V and 2 bases from J; junction bases left unmatched: 9. CDR3 residues: CASSQDSITSGPYNEQFF. The DNA for the CDR3 is TGCGCCAGCAGCCAAGATTCTATAACTAGCGGACCCTACAATGAGCAGTTCTTC.

This rearrangement joins TRBV28 to TRBJ2-1, with D possibly TRBD2 on 5 matching bases. The CDR3 spans 14 residues. Per the germline V gene, CDR1 is MDHEN and CDR2 is SYDVKM. Deletions cut 3 bases from V and 3 bases from J, with 9 bases between. CDR3 in DNA: TGTGCCAGCAGTTTCCAGCGGAGCTACAATGAGCAGTTCTTC. Protein product: CASSFQRSYNEQFF.

This clone was detected only a few times. This chain joins TRBV9 and TRBJ2-7, with TRBD2 matching 10 bases. Germline lookup yields CDR1 SGDLS and CDR2 YYNGEE. Trimming removed 4 bases from V and 1 base from J; junction bases left unmatched: 8. This CDR3 has 16 amino acids. CDR3 sequence (DNA): TGTGCCAGCAGCACCCAGCCGGGACTAGCGTCCTACGAGCAGTACTTC. Its translation is CASSTQPGLASYEQYF.

This clone was counted between two and nine times. This chain connects TRBV10-3 to TRBJ2-1; 7 bases match TRBD2. This CDR3 is 15 amino acids long. Trimming cost V 0 bases and J 5 bases; bases outside gene matches: 4. Germline loops: CDR1 ENHRY, CDR2 SYGVKD. The CDR3 protein is CAISESGGSHNEQFF. The CDR3 DNA is TGTGCCATCAGTGAGTCTGGCGGGAGTCACAATGAGCAGTTCTTC.

There are a few counts of this clone. The chain uses TRBV30 and TRBJ1-5; unclear D gene. CDR3 length: 13 residues. Germline-derived CDR1 and CDR2 are GTSNPN and SVGIG (reference sequence). V lost 0 bases and J lost 3, with 6 bases in between. CDR3 sequence (DNA): TGTGCCTGGAGTGTCAGGTACAATCAGCCCCAGCATTTT. Translating it yields CAWSVRYNQPQHF.

V usage is TRBV28 and J usage is TRBJ2-3, with 8 bases identical to TRBD1. The CDR3 runs to 15 residues. V shed 7 bases and J 6 bases; nucleotides not matched to a gene: 12. In germline, CDR1 is MDHEN, CDR2 SYDVKM. CDR3 residues: CASIPSTGVVDTQYF. CDR3 DNA sequence: TGTGCCAGCATCCCATCGACAGGGGTGGTGGATACGCAGTATTTT.

The CDR3 reads CATSREQGAGTEAFF. CDR3 DNA: TGTGCCACCAGCAGAGAACAGGGGGCCGGCACTGAAGCTTTCTTT. V gene TRBV15 combines with J gene TRBJ1-1; the match to TRBD1 covers 9 bases. Germline V CDR1 and CDR2: LNHNV, YYDKDF (reference sequence). The CDR3 contains 15 residues. J gave up 4 bases and V 0 bases, and 3 bases lay outside the gene matches.

This clone has only a few counts. J is TRBJ1-2 and V is TRBV20-1, with D tentatively TRBD1 (5 bases). Germline V gene sequence: CDR1 DFQATT, CDR2 SNEGSKA (reference sequence). Trimming shortened V by 5 bases and J by 12 bases, and 16 bases separated the two germline ends. CDR3 size: 11 residues. The CDR3 region has the DNA TGCAGTGCTGCGGCAGGGTCACTGGACACCTTC. Its protein is CSAAAGSLDTF.

In its sample, this clone was seen a few times. The chain carries TRBV5-1 and TRBJ1-1; no reliable D call. This CDR3 has 12 amino acids. Germline CDR1 and CDR2: SGHRS and YFSETQ. The V gene lost 1 base and the J gene lost 3 bases, with 4 bases spanning the gap. The DNA of the CDR3 is TGCGCCAGCAGCTTGTCTGACACTGAAGCTTTCTTT. Amino acids: CASSLSDTEAFF.

This clone has a handful of counts. The chain joins TRBV29-1 to TRBJ2-7; D remains unclear. Germline V gene sequence: CDR1 SQVTM, CDR2 ANQGSEA. The CDR3 is 12 amino acids. V shed 3 bases and J shed 5 bases, with 11 bases lying between them. Here the CDR3 reads CSVEGQLHEQYF. CDR3 nucleotides: TGCAGCGTTGAGGGCCAGCTTCACGAGCAGTACTTC.

The chain joins TRBV7-2 to TRBJ2-4; TRBD1 matches 7 bases. The CDR3 sequence is 15 residues long. Looked up from germline, CDR1 is SGHTA and CDR2 is FQGNSA. J lost 6 bases, V lost 1 base, and 6 bases had no gene match. CDR3 loop: CASSLEATGINIQYF. CDR3 nucleotide sequence: TGTGCCAGCAGCTTAGAGGCGACAGGGATAAACATTCAGTACTTC.

A word on this clone: One end of the junction fails to match germline, which may point to a read error. This chain connects TRBV28 to TRBJ2-7; D possibly corresponds to TRBD2 (7 bases). CDR3 size: 11 residues. CDR1 and CDR2 (germline): MDHEN, SYDVKM. The CDR3 protein is CASSSRGGANF. Written as DNA, the CDR3 is TGTGCCAGCAGTTCCCGTGGGGGGGCCAACTTC.

This clone turned up a few times. The rearrangement links TRBV28 to TRBJ2-1; TRBD2 might be the D (6 bases). V dropped 2 bases and J dropped 10 bases, with 15 bases sitting between them. Germline loops: CDR1 MDHEN, CDR2 SYDVKM. The CDR3 is 14 amino acids. The CDR3 loop is CASSLIRGGAEQFF. The CDR3 DNA is TGTGCCAGCAGTTTAATAAGGGGAGGAGCGGAGCAGTTCTTC. The full variable domain, with the rest looked up from reference TRBV28 and TRBJ2-1, is DVKVTQSSRYLVKRTGEKVFLECVQDMDHENMFWYRQDPGLGLRLIYFSYDVKMKEKGDIPEGYSVSREKKERFSLILESASTNQTSMYLCASSLIRGGAEQFFGPGTRLTVL.

J is TRBJ1-1 and V is TRBV2, with no clear D. CDR3 size: 12 residues. V shed 8 bases and J shed 5 bases, with 12 bases lying between them. CDR1 and CDR2 (germline): SNHLY, FYNNEI. The CDR3 DNA reads TGTGCCAGCGGATCCCGGAGGACTGAAGCTTTCTTT. Protein: CASGSRRTEAFF.

The chain carries TRBV13 and TRBJ1-2, with 8 positions matching TRBD1. Germline V CDR1 and CDR2: PRHDT, FYEKMQ (reference sequence). With 5 bases clipped from V and 8 bases from J, the junction kept 16 bases outside the gene matches. The CDR3 sequence is 16 residues long. In DNA form, the CDR3 reads TGTGCCAGCAGCCCTGGACAGGGAGGAGGGAATGTCGGCTACACCTTC. Translation gives CASSPGQGGGNVGYTF.

The sample holds one count of this clone. V and J are TRBV9 and TRBJ2-4; a weak D match, TRBD2 (5 bases). The CDR3 is 16 amino acids. Germline CDR1 is SGDLS and CDR2 is YYNGEE. V lost 0 bases, J lost 6 bases, and 16 bases lay in between. CDR3 loop: CASSVGFRWELNIQYF. The CDR3 DNA reads as TGTGCCAGCAGCGTAGGTTTCAGGTGGGAGTTAAACATTCAGTACTTC.

This clone has just a few counts. This rearrangement joins TRBV7-2 to TRBJ1-1; 7 positions agree with TRBD1. There are 13 residues in the CDR3. Germline lookup yields CDR1 SGHTA and CDR2 FQGNSA. The trim removed 6 bases at V and 5 bases at J, leaving 6 bases unmatched. CDR3 DNA: TGTGCCAGCAGGATCGACAGGGTAACTGAAGCTTTCTTT. It translates to CASRIDRVTEAFF.

This clone was counted only a few times. CDR3 DNA sequence: TGTGCCTCCACGGGACTAGCGGGAGGGTATAGCTCCTACAATGAGCAGTTCTTC. Translated, it gives CASTGLAGGYSSYNEQFF. The chain is built from TRBV30 and TRBJ2-1; TRBD2 aligns across 16 bases. Per the germline V gene, CDR1 is GTSNPN and CDR2 is SVGIG (reference sequence). CDR3 size: 18 residues. The V and J ends lost 7 bases and 0 bases, in that order; junction bases with no gene match: 9.

The chain recombines TRBV28 with TRBJ2-1, with 12 bases lining up with TRBD1. In germline, CDR1 is MDHEN, CDR2 SYDVKM. This CDR3 is built from 14 residues. V shed 8 bases, J shed 8 bases, and the junction held 7 bases outside the gene matches. CDR3 protein: CASARGTGGYEQFF. The DNA of the CDR3 is TGTGCCAGCGCCAGGGGGACAGGGGGCTATGAGCAGTTCTTC.

This clone was found a few times. The V call is TRBV7-2, the J call TRBJ1-2; tentatively, D is TRBD1 (6 bases). This CDR3 is 15 amino acids long. V shed 5 bases and J shed 5 bases, with 18 bases lying between them. Looked up from germline, CDR1 is SGHTA and CDR2 is FQGNSA. CDR3 sequence: CASSPRTRGGYGYTF. CDR3 nucleotides: TGTGCCAGCAGCCCTCGGACTAGGGGGGGATATGGCTACACCTTC.

This chain's CDR3 is CASSFQAGLSSYNEQFF. The CDR3, as DNA: TGTGCCAGCAGCTTTCAGGCCGGTTTGAGCTCCTACAATGAGCAGTTCTTC. The chain joins TRBV7-2 to TRBJ2-1; D not certain. CDR1 is SGHTA, CDR2 FQGNSA, per germline. The CDR3 length is 17 residues. The ends were cut back, 3 bases at V and 0 bases at J, with 15 bases in the middle.

The sample holds a few counts of this clone. The chain links TRBV4-2 to TRBJ2-3; 7 nucleotides match TRBD1. The CDR3 loop spans 15 amino acids. CDR1 and CDR2 (germline): LGHNA, YNFKEQ. The V gene end was trimmed by 4 bases and the J gene end by 0 bases; junction bases not matched to a gene: 4. The CDR3 DNA reads TGTGCCAGCAGCCTCGGGACAGAGAGCACAGATACGCAGTATTTT. Protein product: CASSLGTESTDTQYF.

For the CDR3, the DNA is TGTGCCAGCAGCCCTTGGGTAGCCCCAAACAATGAGCAGTTCTTC. Translated, it gives CASSPWVAPNNEQFF. The J gene is TRBJ2-1, the V gene TRBV7-2, with unresolved D. The germline gives CDR1 SGHTA, CDR2 FQGNSA. The CDR3 totals 15 residues. Trimming took 5 bases from V and 5 from J, leaving 16 bases between them.